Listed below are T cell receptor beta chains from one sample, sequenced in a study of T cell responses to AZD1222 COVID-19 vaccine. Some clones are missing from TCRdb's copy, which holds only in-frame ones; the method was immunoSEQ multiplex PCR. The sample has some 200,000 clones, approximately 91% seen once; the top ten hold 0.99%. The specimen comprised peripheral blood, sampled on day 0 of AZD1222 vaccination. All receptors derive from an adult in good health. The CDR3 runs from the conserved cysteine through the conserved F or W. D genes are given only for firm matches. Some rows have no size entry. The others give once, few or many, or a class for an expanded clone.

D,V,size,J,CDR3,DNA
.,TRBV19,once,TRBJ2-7,CASSIDQTVYEQYF,TGTGCCAGTAGTATAGACCAGACTGTCTACGAGCAGTACTTC
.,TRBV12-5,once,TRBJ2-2,CASGGSEAWAGELFF,TGTGCTAGTGGTGGTTCGGAGGCTTGGGCCGGGGAGCTGTTTTTT
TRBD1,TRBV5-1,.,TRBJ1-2,CASSRGQGDGGYTF,TGCGCCAGCAGCCGCGGACAGGGGGACGGAGGCTACACCTTC
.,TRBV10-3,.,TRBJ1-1,CATKGEKGITEAFF,TGTGCCACCAAGGGGGAAAAGGGGATAACTGAAGCTTTCTTT
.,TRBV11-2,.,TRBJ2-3,CASSLAYRGQDTQYF,TGTGCCAGCAGCTTAGCTTACCGGGGCCAGGATACGCAGTATTTT
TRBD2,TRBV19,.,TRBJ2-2,CASSILGTSTGELFF,TGTGCCAGTAGTATACTCGGGACTAGCACCGGGGAGCTGTTTTTT
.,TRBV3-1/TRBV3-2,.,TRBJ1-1,CASSHKARTEAFF,TGTGCCAGCAGCCACAAGGCGAGAACTGAAGCTTTCTTT
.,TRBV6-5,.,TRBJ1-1,CASLVGVNTEAFF,TGTGCCAGTTTAGTCGGGGTGAACACTGAAGCTTTCTTT
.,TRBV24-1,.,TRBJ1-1,CATSYPEVTTNTEAFF,TGTGCCACCAGTTATCCAGAGGTAACCACGAACACTGAAGCTTTCTTT
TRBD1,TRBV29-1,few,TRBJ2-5,CSVHTGGEETQYF,TGCAGCGTCCACACAGGGGGCGAAGAGACCCAGTACTTC
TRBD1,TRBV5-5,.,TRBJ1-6,CASSLRDRHNSPLHF,TGTGCCAGCAGCCTCCGGGACAGACACAATTCACCCCTCCACTTT
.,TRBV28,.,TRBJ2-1,CASSLKPGDNEQFF,TGTGCCAGCAGTTTAAAGCCCGGAGACAATGAGCAGTTCTTC
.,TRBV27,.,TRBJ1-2,CASSPRGPLNYGYTF,TGTGCCAGCAGTCCACGAGGACCTCTCAACTATGGCTACACCTTC
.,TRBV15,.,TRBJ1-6,CATSRDTSAPLHF,TGTGCCACCAGCAGGGACACCAGTGCGCCCCTCCACTTT
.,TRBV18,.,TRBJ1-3,CASSPLHLEQGPRNTIYF,TGTGCCAGCTCACCACTACATCTAGAACAGGGCCCAAGAAACACCATATATTTT
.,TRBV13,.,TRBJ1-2,CASSLRTASSPGYTF,TGTGCCAGCAGCTTAAGGACGGCCTCATCGCCTGGCTACACCTTC
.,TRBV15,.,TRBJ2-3,CATSRYGQESTDTQYF,TGTGCCACCAGCAGATACGGGCAGGAAAGCACAGATACGCAGTATTTT
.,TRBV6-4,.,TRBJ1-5,CASSEGLNQPQHF,TGTGCCAGCAGTGAAGGTTTGAATCAGCCCCAGCATTTT
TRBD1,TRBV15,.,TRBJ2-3,CATSRGRDSGTDTQYF,TGTGCCACCAGCAGAGGCCGGGACAGCGGCACAGATACGCAGTATTTT
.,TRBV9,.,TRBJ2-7,CASSVTTGREQYF,TGTGCCAGCAGCGTGACAACAGGGAGAGAGCAGTACTTC
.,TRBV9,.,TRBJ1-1,CASSQGLQFVTEAFF,TGTGCCAGCAGCCAAGGTCTGCAGTTCGTTACTGAAGCTTTCTTT
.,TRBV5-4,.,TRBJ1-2,CASRFTGSSGYTF,TGTGCCAGCAGATTTACAGGGAGCTCTGGCTACACCTTC
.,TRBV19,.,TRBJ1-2,CASSIGGIATYGYTF,TGTGCCAGTAGTATAGGTGGCATTGCGACCTATGGCTACACCTTC
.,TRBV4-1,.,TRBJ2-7,CASSQVEGGTYEQYF,TGCGCCAGCAGCCAAGTGGAAGGGGGAACCTACGAGCAGTACTTC
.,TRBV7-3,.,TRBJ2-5,CASSRGLGEETQYF,TGTGCCAGCAGCCGGGGGTTGGGAGAAGAGACCCAGTACTTC
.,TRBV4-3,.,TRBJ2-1,CASSQVPHNEQFF,TGCGCCAGCAGCCAAGTCCCCCACAATGAGCAGTTCTTC